This T cell receptor (beta chain) originates from a study of blood T cells in healthy people across ages. Study-level points and caveats: Age brought a roughly linear fall in TCR beta diversity measured per million T cells. Diversity estimates drawn from one million T cells were deemed underestimates. No one knew whether donors had CMV, which possibly confounded expanded clonotype changes.

Turning to this clonotype: Its antigen is still unknown.

Alongside a J-beta primer mix, a sample-barcoded 5' primer served in a second PCR lasting about 7 to 11 cycles. A template-switch adaptor containing 12 random nucleotides labeled each cDNA molecule. Via MiXCR, TCRdb re-called the 5' RACE reads, giving one row per CDR3 protein. The sample shows fewer than 1,000,000 distinct CDR3 sequences, around 43% of them seen only once. This CDR3 contains 14 residues. Germline trimming cut 3 bases from V and 9 bases from J; bases unmatched to any gene: 9. CDR1 and CDR2 from the germline V gene are DFQATT and SNEGSKA (reference sequence). The chain recombines TRBV20-1 with TRBJ2-1, with 9 bases that match TRBD2. The sample taken for sequencing was blood. This clonotype originated in a man in his 60s in good health. The DNA of the CDR3 is TGCAGTGCTAGTGTCGGGCGGGGGGGCGCTGAGCAGTTCTTC. It yields the protein CSASVGRGGAEQFF.